This passage covers 24 T cell receptor beta chains from one sample sequenced in a study of technical replicates of blood from a handful of donors. Assay used: immunoSEQ multiplex PCR; TCRdb lists only in-frame clones, some missing. The top ten clones hold about 0.26% of a sample with tens of thousands of clones, 90% to 95% of them seen once. Specimen: T cells isolated from PBMCs. These receptors came from a human donor in good health.

The CDR3 DNA follows: TGCGCCAGCACAGGGAACTCCTACGAGCAGTACTTC. It codes for CASTGNSYEQYF. The V and J genes are TRBV10-2 and TRBJ2-7; tentative D call: TRBD1 (5 bases). Trimming stripped 7 bases from V and 0 bases from J, with 7 bases between. CDR3 length equals 12 residues. From germline, CDR1 is WSHSY and CDR2 SAAADI.

Written as DNA, the CDR3 is TGTGCCAGCAGCTTTTCCCGGGACAGGGGTGCTTATGGCTACACCTTC. It yields the protein CASSFSRDRGAYGYTF. The rearrangement links TRBV13 to TRBJ1-2; TRBD1 matches at 10 bases. This CDR3 has 16 residues. With V trimmed by 3 bases and J by 5 bases, 9 bases remained unmatched. The V gene's germline CDR1 is PRHDT and CDR2 FYEKMQ (reference sequence).

In this sample, this clone turned up once. V usage is TRBV6-5 and J usage is TRBJ1-1; TRBD1 aligns across 9 bases. The V gene's germline CDR1 is MNHEY and CDR2 SVGAGI. The CDR3 totals 12 residues. Trimming took 6 bases from V and 4 from J; bases not matched to a gene: 0. The CDR3 DNA reads TGTGCCAGCAGGGGACAGGGCACTGAAGCTTTCTTT. Translating it yields CASRGQGTEAFF.

The rearrangement uses TRBV5-1 and TRBJ2-5; 11 bases align to TRBD2. The germline V gene encodes CDR1 SGHRS and CDR2 YFSETQ. V shed 7 bases and J 5 bases; nucleotides not matched to a gene: 10. This CDR3 has 15 amino acids. CDR3: CASGILAGAGETQYF. The CDR3 DNA reads as TGCGCCAGCGGGATACTAGCGGGAGCGGGTGAGACCCAGTACTTC.

V and J are TRBV6-6 and TRBJ1-2, with 7 bases that match TRBD1. V gave up 6 bases and J gave up 2 bases; unmatched junction bases: 6. The CDR3 is made up of 14 amino acids. Per the germline V gene, CDR1 is MNHNY and CDR2 is SVGAGI (reference sequence). The CDR3 coding sequence is TGTGCCAGCAGGGGCGACAGGGAAAACTATGGCTACACCTTC. Translated: CASRGDRENYGYTF.

The chain carries TRBV27 and TRBJ2-5; TRBD2 might be the D (5 bases). Trimming pared 5 bases from V and 5 bases from J, leaving 12 bases between. Germline CDR1 reads MNHEY; CDR2 reads SMNVEV (reference sequence). This CDR3 spans 13 amino acids. The DNA for the CDR3 is TGTGCCAGCAGTCCTAAGGGCGGGGAGACCCAGTACTTC. Its protein is CASSPKGGETQYF.

The V call is TRBV23-1, the J call TRBJ1-1, with D maybe TRBD1 (5 bases). TRBV23-1 is placed among ORFs of uncertain function. V shed 2 bases and J shed 3 bases, with 7 bases lying between them. This CDR3 region has 13 residues. In DNA, the CDR3 is TGCGCCAGCAGTCAACGGGGGGACACTGAAGCTTTCTTT. It encodes CASSQRGDTEAFF.

The genes are TRBV27 and TRBJ2-6, with TRBD1 as a possible D gene (6 bases). The germline V gene has CDR1 MNHEY and CDR2 SMNVEV (reference sequence). CDR3 size: 19 residues. V was cut by 7 bases and J by 0 bases, with 22 bases left in between. The DNA of the CDR3 is TGTGCCAGCACTTCGACGCGACAGGACCTGTACTCTGGGGCCAACGTCCTGACTTTC. Translated, it gives CASTSTRQDLYSGANVLTF.

This rearrangement joins TRBV18 to TRBJ1-2; D is ambiguous. CDR1 and CDR2 from the germline V gene are KGHSH and LQKENI. There are 13 residues in the CDR3. Trimming left V 5 bases short and J 7 bases short, with 14 bases between. The CDR3 is CASSSGSLPGYTF. For the CDR3, the DNA is TGTGCCAGCTCATCCGGGTCCCTTCCTGGCTACACCTTC. The variable domain in full, completed from reference TRBV18 and TRBJ1-2, reads NAGVMQNPRHLVRRRGQEARLRCSPMKGHSHVYWYRQLPEEGLKFMVYLQKENIIDESGMPKERFSAEFPKEGPSILRIQQVVRGDSAAYFCASSSGSLPGYTFGSGTRLTVV.

This chain links TRBV27 with TRBJ1-4, with 7 bases lining up with TRBD1. Losses at the gene ends were 4 bases for V and 8 bases for J; bases not matched to a gene: 4. This CDR3 is 13 amino acids long. Per the germline V gene, CDR1 is MNHEY and CDR2 is SMNVEV (reference sequence). The CDR3 region is CASSYQGGEKLFF. CDR3 in DNA: TGTGCCAGCAGTTACCAGGGGGGAGAAAAACTGTTTTTT.

The J gene is TRBJ2-1, the V gene TRBV6-5; D unclear. V lost 0 bases to trimming and J lost 8 bases, with 14 bases between them. The CDR3 runs 15 residues. CDR1 MNHEY and CDR2 SVGAGI come from the germline V gene. The CDR3 DNA is TGTGCCAGCAGTTACTCCGCGTTAGGAGACTATGAGCAGTTCTTC. It yields the protein CASSYSALGDYEQFF.

The J gene is TRBJ2-1, the V gene TRBV19; 7 nucleotides line up with TRBD1. With 5 bases clipped from V and 1 base from J, the junction kept 5 bases outside the gene matches. The germline V gene encodes CDR1 LNHDA and CDR2 SQIVND (reference sequence). This CDR3 comprises 15 residues. The CDR3 sequence: CASSHRDRSYNEQFF. The DNA for the CDR3 is TGTGCCAGTAGTCATCGGGACAGATCCTACAATGAGCAGTTCTTC.

V is TRBV29-1 and J is TRBJ1-2; 7 bases agree with TRBD1. The germline V gene encodes CDR1 SQVTM and CDR2 ANQGSEA. V shed 6 bases, J shed 3 bases, and the junction held 10 bases outside the gene matches. The CDR3 loop spans 14 amino acids. CDR3 sequence (DNA): TGCAGCGTCCTAACAGGGGCGGTCCACTATGGCTACACCTTC. Amino acids: CSVLTGAVHYGYTF.

V gene TRBV7-9 combines with J gene TRBJ2-1, with unresolved D. Germline-derived CDR1 and CDR2 are SEHNR and FQNEAQ (reference sequence). This CDR3 has 12 amino acids. The V end was cut by 1 base, the J end by 10 bases, with 8 bases between. As DNA, the CDR3 is TGTGCCAGCAGCTTAGGTCAGGTGGAGCAGTTCTTC. As protein: CASSLGQVEQFF.

V gene TRBV5-1 combines with J gene TRBJ2-1; 10 bases fit TRBD1. V lost 8 bases, J lost 2 bases, and 4 bases stayed unmatched. The length of the CDR3 is 14 residues. Germline CDR1 is SGHRS and CDR2 is YFSETQ. CDR3 in amino acids: CASRGTGAYNEQFF. CDR3 DNA: TGCGCCAGTCGTGGGACAGGGGCCTACAATGAGCAGTTCTTC.

The chain uses TRBV7-8 and TRBJ1-1, with D unresolved. V shed 5 bases and J shed 4 bases, with 8 bases lying between them. Looked up from germline, CDR1 is SGHVS and CDR2 is FQNEAQ. CDR3 size: 12 residues. CDR3 sequence reads: CASSHPGTEAFF. The CDR3 DNA sequence: TGTGCCAGCAGCCACCCCGGCACTGAAGCTTTCTTT.

This clone was observed a single time. The genes are TRBV9 and TRBJ1-5; 12 nucleotides agree with TRBD1. This CDR3 region has 16 residues. Germline assignment: CDR1 SGDLS and CDR2 YYNGEE. V lost 4 bases to trimming and J lost 6 bases; unmatched junction nucleotides: 8. CDR3 protein: CASSRDRGLEGQPQHF. CDR3 nucleotide sequence: TGTGCCAGCAGCCGGGACAGGGGGCTTGAAGGTCAGCCCCAGCATTTT.

The chain employs TRBV14 and TRBJ1-3; perhaps TRBD1 as D (6 bases). Germline CDR1 reads SGHDN; CDR2 reads FVKESK. Trimming cost V 3 bases and J 0 bases, with 12 bases left between them. The length of the CDR3 is 16 residues. The CDR3 DNA reads TGTGCCAGCAGCCAGCGGGGGCTGTCCTCTGGAAACACCATATATTTT. Translating it yields CASSQRGLSSGNTIYF.

The chain joins TRBV5-1 to TRBJ2-1, with 8 bases matching TRBD2. Germline V CDR1 and CDR2: SGHRS, YFSETQ. The CDR3 is 17 amino acids. The ends lost 3 bases at V and 3 bases at J; junction bases unmatched: 11. The CDR3 DNA sequence: TGCGCCAGCAGCTGGCCCGTGGGGAGCGGGGGCTACAATGAGCAGTTCTTC. Protein product: CASSWPVGSGGYNEQFF.

The V and J genes are TRBV29-1 and TRBJ2-4, with unresolved D. CDR3 length equals 19 residues. The ends were cut back, 1 base at V and 0 bases at J, with 22 bases in the middle. From germline, CDR1 is SQVTM and CDR2 ANQGSEA. The CDR3 is CSVEAPEFTADVAKNIQYF. CDR3 sequence (DNA): TGCAGCGTTGAAGCCCCCGAATTCACAGCCGACGTAGCCAAAAACATTCAGTACTTC.

The rearrangement joins TRBV5-6 to TRBJ2-7; perhaps TRBD2 as D (6 bases). Germline V gene lookup returns CDR1 SGHDT and CDR2 YYEEEE. The CDR3 contains 14 residues. Trimming removed 7 bases at V and 4 bases at J, with 18 bases between. The CDR3 DNA sequence: TGTGCCAGCGAAAGAGGGGCGGGGATGTACGAGCAGTACTTC. It translates to CASERGAGMYEQYF.

The genes are TRBV30 and TRBJ1-2; D perhaps matches TRBD1 (5 bases). V was trimmed by 2 bases and J by 8 bases, leaving 21 bases between them. This CDR3 has 15 amino acids. The germline gives CDR1 GTSNPN, CDR2 SVGIG (reference sequence). CDR3 amino acids: CAWSHAGNAGRGYTF. The CDR3 DNA reads as TGTGCCTGGAGTCACGCGGGGAACGCAGGGAGGGGCTACACCTTC. Together with reference TRBV30 and TRBJ1-2, the CDR3 gives the full variable domain: SQTIHQWPATLVQPVGSPLSLECTVEGTSNPNLYWYRQAAGRGLQLLFYSVGIGQISSEVPQNLSASRPQDRQFILSSKKLLLSDSGFYLCAWSHAGNAGRGYTFGSGTRLTVV.

The V gene is TRBV6-5, the J gene TRBJ2-7; 7 bases line up with TRBD1. The CDR3 runs to 14 residues. Germline CDR1 and CDR2: MNHEY and SVGAGI. With V trimmed by 7 bases and J by 4 bases, 10 bases remained unmatched. The CDR3 nucleotides are TGTGCCAGCACCAACCGACAGGGCAGGTACGAGCAGTACTTC. It specifies CASTNRQGRYEQYF.

The CDR3 spells CASSIAPGGSEQYF. CDR3 DNA: TGTGCCAGTAGTATAGCCCCCGGGGGGAGCGAGCAGTACTTC. This sequence joins TRBV19 and TRBJ2-7; 7 bases fit TRBD2. The junction had 6 bases not matched to a gene; V was cut back by 1 base and J by 6 bases. In germline, CDR1 is LNHDA, CDR2 SQIVND (reference sequence). This CDR3 region has 14 residues.